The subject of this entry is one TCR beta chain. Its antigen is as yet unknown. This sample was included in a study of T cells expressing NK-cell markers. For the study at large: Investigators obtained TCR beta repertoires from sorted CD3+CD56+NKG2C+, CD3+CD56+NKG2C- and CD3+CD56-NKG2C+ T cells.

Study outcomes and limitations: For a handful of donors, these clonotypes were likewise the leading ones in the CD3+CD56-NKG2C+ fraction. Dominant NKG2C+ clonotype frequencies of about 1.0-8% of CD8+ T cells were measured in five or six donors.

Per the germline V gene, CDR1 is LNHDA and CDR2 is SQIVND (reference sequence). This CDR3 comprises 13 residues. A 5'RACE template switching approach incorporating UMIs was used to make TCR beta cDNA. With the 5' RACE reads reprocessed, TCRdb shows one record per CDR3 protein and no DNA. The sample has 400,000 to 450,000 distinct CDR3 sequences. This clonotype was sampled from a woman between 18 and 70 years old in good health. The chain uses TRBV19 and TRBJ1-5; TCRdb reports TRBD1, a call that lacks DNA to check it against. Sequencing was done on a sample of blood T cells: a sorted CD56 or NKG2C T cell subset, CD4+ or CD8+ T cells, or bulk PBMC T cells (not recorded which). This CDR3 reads CASSIQGYQPQHF.